This T cell receptor (beta chain) was captured in a study of blood T cell repertoires in COVID-19. About the study: Samples came from the United States, Italy and Spain, spanning acute and convalescent COVID-19. The analysed material was cDNA or gDNA that came from T cells, B-cell-depleted T cells, or PBMCs.

Under the authors' procedure: Reference gene primer amplification yielded estimated nucleated cell counts. The method was immunoSEQ multiplex PCR; TCRdb's version includes in-frame clones alone and lacks a portion of them. That table furnishes V, J and clone size, whereas the DNA furnished D and trimming. The data show some 100,000 clones, 87% seen once. The CDR3 is 15 residues long. Trimming at V came to 5 bases and at J to 2 bases, leaving 9 bases not matched to a gene. Germline-derived CDR1 and CDR2 are MDHEN and SYDVKM. The clonotype comes from a young woman with acute or convalescent COVID-19. The chain joins TRBV28 to TRBJ2-7; TRBD1 matches at 7 bases. The sample consisted of peripheral blood. The CDR3 DNA sequence: TGTGCCAGCAGTCCTCCCCCCGGGACAGCCTACGAGCAGTACTTC. This encodes CASSPPPGTAYEQYF.